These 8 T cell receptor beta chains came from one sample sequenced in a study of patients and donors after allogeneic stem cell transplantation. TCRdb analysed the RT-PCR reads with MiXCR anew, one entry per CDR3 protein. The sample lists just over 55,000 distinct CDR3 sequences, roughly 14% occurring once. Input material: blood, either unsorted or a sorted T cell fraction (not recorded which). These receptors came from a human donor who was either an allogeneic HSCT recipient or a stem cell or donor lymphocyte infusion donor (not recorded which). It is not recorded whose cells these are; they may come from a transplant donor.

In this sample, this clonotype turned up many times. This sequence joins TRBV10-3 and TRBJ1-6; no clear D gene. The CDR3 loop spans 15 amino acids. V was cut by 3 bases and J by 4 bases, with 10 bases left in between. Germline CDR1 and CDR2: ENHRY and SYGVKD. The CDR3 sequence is CAISDTAPYNSPLHF. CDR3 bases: TGTGCCATCAGTGACACGGCTCCGTATAATTCACCCCTCCACTTT.

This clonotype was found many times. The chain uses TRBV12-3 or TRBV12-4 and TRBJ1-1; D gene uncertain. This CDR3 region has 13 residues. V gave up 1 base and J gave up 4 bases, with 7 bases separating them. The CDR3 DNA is TGTGCCAGCAGTTTAGGGTTACTCACTGAAGCTTTCTTT. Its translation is CASSLGLLTEAFF.

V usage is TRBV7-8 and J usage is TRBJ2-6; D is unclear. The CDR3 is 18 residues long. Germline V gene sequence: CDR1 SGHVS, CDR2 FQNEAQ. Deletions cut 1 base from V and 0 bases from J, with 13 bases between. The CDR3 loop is CASSLVVLSSSGANVLTF. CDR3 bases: TGTGCCAGCAGCTTAGTGGTCCTATCTAGCTCTGGGGCCAACGTCCTGACTTTC.

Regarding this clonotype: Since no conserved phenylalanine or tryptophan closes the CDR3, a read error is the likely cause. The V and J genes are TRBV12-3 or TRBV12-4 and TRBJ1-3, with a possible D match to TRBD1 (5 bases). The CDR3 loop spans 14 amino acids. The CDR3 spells CACSSTGSGNTIYL. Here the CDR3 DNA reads TGTGCCTGCAGTTCCACAGGCTCTGGAAACACCATATATTTG.

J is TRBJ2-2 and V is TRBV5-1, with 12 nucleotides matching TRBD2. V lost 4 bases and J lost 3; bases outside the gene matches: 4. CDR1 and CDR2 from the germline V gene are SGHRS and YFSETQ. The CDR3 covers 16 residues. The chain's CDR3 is CASSVTSGSDTGELFF. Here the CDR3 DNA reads TGCGCCAGCAGCGTGACTAGCGGGAGCGACACCGGGGAGCTGTTTTTT.

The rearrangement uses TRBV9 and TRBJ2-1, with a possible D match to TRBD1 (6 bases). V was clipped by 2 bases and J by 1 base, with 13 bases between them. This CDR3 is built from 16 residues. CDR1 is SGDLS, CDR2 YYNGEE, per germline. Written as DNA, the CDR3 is TGTGCCAGCAGCGTCCGGGACCAGGGGTCCTACAATGAGCAGTTCTTC. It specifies CASSVRDQGSYNEQFF.

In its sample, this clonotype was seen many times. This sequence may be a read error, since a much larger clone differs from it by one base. The DNA of the CDR3 is TGTGCCAGCAATATAAGTCAGGATTTCGCTGAAGCTTTCTTT. Translation: CASNISQDFAEAFF. V usage is TRBV7-9 and J usage is TRBJ1-1; no definite D call. Germline V lookup: CDR1 SEHNR, CDR2 FQNEAQ (reference sequence). CDR3 length: 14 residues. Trimming removed 7 bases at V and 6 bases at J, with 18 bases between.

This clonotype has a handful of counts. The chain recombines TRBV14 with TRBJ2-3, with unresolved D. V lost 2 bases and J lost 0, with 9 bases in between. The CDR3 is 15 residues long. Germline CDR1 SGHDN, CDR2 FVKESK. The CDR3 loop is CASSQIFGSTDTQYF. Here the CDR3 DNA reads TGTGCCAGCAGCCAAATCTTTGGAAGCACAGATACGCAGTATTTT.